This TCR beta chain was found in a study of blood T cell repertoires in COVID-19 (dated by TCRdb to 2018 to 2020). For context, the study as a whole: Samples from collaborators originated in the United States, Italy and Spain and spanned both the acute and convalescent phases of COVID-19. The prospective study material was composed of cDNA or gDNA derived from T cells, B-cell-depleted T cells, or PBMCs. The dataset comprised deeply sampled blood TCRbeta repertoires from subjects exposed to, actively infected with, or recovered from COVID-19. The repertoires were released in a freely available public database meant as a resource for research on the immune response to SARS-CoV-2. The samples were drawn from two sources: the first 160 participants of the ongoing ImmuneRACE study, and 950 to 1,500 subjects contributed by 6 global collaborators. Nearly every sample came with metadata listing a de-identified subject ID, COVID-19 status, age in years and sex. HLA class I and class II types, where available, came from metadata supplied by the sample provider rather than from assay-based typing. Study-wide conclusions, independent of this receptor: Clinical and demographic metadata were provided uncurated, with the amount varying by source and participant.

In the prospective study, participants were about 18 to 90 years old, resided in about two dozen geographic areas of the United States, and were enrolled through a virtual design. In the prospective study, cohorts were assigned on the basis of participant-reported clinical history obtained from a screening survey and a study questionnaire. For ImmuneRACE Cohort 3, a participant was defined as recovered based on two consecutive negative NP/OP PCR tests, clearance by a healthcare professional, or resolution of symptoms. Each participant in the prospective study had whole blood, serum and a nasopharyngeal or oropharyngeal swab collected by mobile phlebotomists. Over an approximately 2-month period, participants in the prospective study had the option of providing additional blood draws and questionnaires. Prospective study blood samples were shipped either frozen or at room temperature before DNA extraction.

As regards this clone: Its antigen is not yet known. One base away there is no much larger clone; base qualities are not given.

TCRbeta CDR3 regions were amplified from genomic DNA by means of the immunoSEQ Assay, a bias-controlled multiplex PCR. The published analysis was carried out like this. The number of nucleated cells in each sample was estimated by amplification of reference gene primers within the assay. Sequence reads were collapsed and filtered to measure the absolute abundance of every unique TCRbeta CDR3 rearrangement. Productive Simpson clonality was computed per sample as the square root of Simpson's diversity index over productive rearrangements. Sourced from immuneACCESS, this table was stored by TCRdb with only in-frame sequences that have V and J called. A share of the clones is absent; for the studies checked, an unresolved V gene accounts for under half, and the remainder has no known explanation. V, J and clone size are those of that table, while D and trimming were read from the DNA. Counted in this sample were roughly 250,000 clones; approximately 90% of them appeared once. 1.9% of the sample is held by the ten biggest clonotypes.

Sequenced: PBMCs or T cells enriched from blood (not recorded which). The sequence was collected from a woman younger than 30 who had recovered from COVID-19.

The DNA reads as follows: TGCGCCAGCAGCCACCAAGCAGACAGGGGCTATGGCTACACCTTC. The translation is CASSHQADRGYGYTF. In this chain, TRBV4-3 is recombined with TRBJ1-2, with 8 central nucleotides matching TRBD1. Inclusive of the bounding cysteine and phenylalanine, the CDR3 is 15 residues long. CDR3 DNA is the only sequence kept; it has 45 bases, read in frame from the first base. CDR1 LGHNA and CDR2 YSLEER were looked up in the germline V gene. V is trimmed back by 3 bases and J by 4 bases, and the junction contains 7 bases that no gene match accounts for.